The 7 T cell receptor beta chains given below trace back to one sample, sequenced in a study of PD-1 blockade in classical Hodgkin lymphoma. Following autologous stem cell transplantation, relapse occurred in every patient, and exposure to brentuximab vedotin varied. Using immunoSEQ multiplex PCR, the repertoire was profiled, and TCRdb retains in-frame clones only, with some absent. The sample consists of almost 100,000 clones, around 90% of them appearing once. Here the sequenced sample was peripheral blood mononuclear cells (PBMCs), taken at baseline. The origin of the receptors is a human donor with classical Hodgkin lymphoma.

The chain has TRBV10-3 and TRBJ1-2; 7 nucleotides align to TRBD1. After removal of 2 bases from V and 7 bases from J, the junction contained 13 bases not matched to a gene. The germline V gene has CDR1 ENHRY and CDR2 SYGVKD. The CDR3 length is 16 residues. The CDR3 sequence is CAISERALGTVRGYTF. In DNA form, the CDR3 reads TGTGCCATCAGTGAGCGGGCATTGGGGACAGTTCGTGGCTACACCTTC.

CDR3 DNA sequence: TGCAGCGTTGAAGACAGACAAAACACTGAAGCTTTCTTT. Protein sequence: CSVEDRQNTEAFF. The chain is built from TRBV29-1 and TRBJ1-1, with D unclear. This CDR3 region has 13 residues. Germline CDR1 reads SQVTM; CDR2 reads ANQGSEA. Trimming stripped 0 bases from V and 2 bases from J, with 7 bases between.

The J gene is TRBJ1-1, the V gene TRBV19; D is unresolved. Trimming removed 4 bases at V and 1 base at J, with 10 bases between. CDR1 and CDR2 from the germline V gene are LNHDA and SQIVND (reference sequence). This CDR3 is built from 14 residues. CDR3 coding DNA: TGTGCCAGTAGTAAGCTGGGCGCGAACACTGAAGCTTTCTTT. Protein sequence: CASSKLGANTEAFF.

The genes are TRBV18 and TRBJ1-1, with D possibly being TRBD1 (5 bases). The germline CDR1 and CDR2 sequences are KGHSH and LQKENI. The CDR3 length is 16 residues. Between the trimmed V and J ends, which lost 6 bases and 0 bases, there was a span of 17 bases. In DNA form, the CDR3 reads TGTGCCAGCTCCCCAATGCAGGGTGGGCTGAACACTGAAGCTTTCTTT. This gives the protein CASSPMQGGLNTEAFF.

The chain combines TRBV7-8 with TRBJ1-2; no definite D call. V lost 2 bases, J lost 0 bases, and 16 bases lay in between. From germline, CDR1 is SGHVS and CDR2 FQNEAQ. The CDR3 totals 17 residues. The CDR3 is CASSLPTIVLANYGYTF. CDR3 sequence (DNA): TGTGCCAGCAGCTTACCGACAATAGTCCTAGCTAACTATGGCTACACCTTC.

The chain joins TRBV28 to TRBJ2-7, with D possibly TRBD2 on 5 matching bases. Trimming removed 6 bases from V and 2 bases from J, with 14 bases in between. The CDR3 runs to 14 residues. Germline lookup yields CDR1 MDHEN and CDR2 SYDVKM. The CDR3 sequence: CASSTHGGAYEQYF. The CDR3 DNA sequence: TGTGCCAGCAGCACCCACGGAGGTGCCTACGAGCAGTACTTC.

The chain joins TRBV2 to TRBJ1-2; TRBD1 aligns across 9 bases. J gave up 6 bases and V 10 bases, and 3 bases lay outside the gene matches. The germline V gene encodes CDR1 SNHLY and CDR2 FYNNEI. The CDR3 covers 11 residues. CDR3 nucleotide sequence: TGTGCCATAAGACAGGGGGATGGCTACACCTTC. Translating gives CAIRQGDGYTF.